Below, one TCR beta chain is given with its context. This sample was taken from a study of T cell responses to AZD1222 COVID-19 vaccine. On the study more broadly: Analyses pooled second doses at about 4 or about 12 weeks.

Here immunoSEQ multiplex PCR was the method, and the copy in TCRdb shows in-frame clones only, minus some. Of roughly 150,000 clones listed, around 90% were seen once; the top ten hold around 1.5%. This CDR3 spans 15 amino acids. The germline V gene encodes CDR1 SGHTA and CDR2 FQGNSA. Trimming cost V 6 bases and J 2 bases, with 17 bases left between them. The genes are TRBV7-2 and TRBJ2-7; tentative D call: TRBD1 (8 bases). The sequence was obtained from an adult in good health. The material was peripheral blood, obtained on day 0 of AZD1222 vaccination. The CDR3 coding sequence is TGTGCCAGCAGAATTGGACAGGGAGGGGCCTACGAGCAGTACTTC. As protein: CASRIGQGGAYEQYF.